The 3 T cell receptor beta chains presented below share a single source sample, sequenced in a study of blood T cells in healthy people across ages. Sample-barcoded 5' priming and a J-beta primer mix drove a second PCR of about 7 to 12 cycles. TCRdb reprocessed the 5' RACE reads via MiXCR and lists one record per CDR3 protein. The sample has hundreds of thousands of distinct CDR3 sequences; roughly 26% are singletons. Specimen: blood. Every receptor here comes from a woman of 80 years or more in good health.

There are many counts of this clonotype. The chain uses TRBV24-1 and TRBJ2-1; a possible D gene is TRBD2 (6 bases). The CDR3 totals 17 residues. V was pared by 5 bases and J by 2 bases, with 18 bases between. From germline, CDR1 is KGHDR and CDR2 SFDVKD. In nucleotides, the CDR3 is TGTGCCACCAGTGGACCCGGTTCAGGAGGGCCCTACAATGAGCAGTTCTTC. Residues: CATSGPGSGGPYNEQFF.

V usage is TRBV11-3 and J usage is TRBJ2-3; 10 positions agree with TRBD1. V was clipped by 4 bases and J by 5 bases; unmatched bases: 9. Germline V CDR1 and CDR2: SGHNT, YENEEA. The CDR3 covers 16 residues. The DNA of the CDR3 is TGTGCCAGCAGCTCGCCCGGGGACAGGGGAAAAGATACGCAGTATTTT. Translating it yields CASSSPGDRGKDTQYF. Using reference TRBV11-3 and TRBJ2-3 for the parts outside the CDR3, the full variable domain is EAGVVQSPRYKIIEKKQPVAFWCNPISGHNTLYWYLQNLGQGPELLIRYENEEAVDDSQLPKDRFSAERLKGVDSTLKIQPAELGDSAVYLCASSSPGDRGKDTQYFGPGTRLTVL.

In regard to this clonotype: The junction does not match germline at one end; this may be a read error. The chain joins TRBV12-3 or TRBV12-4 to TRBJ1-1; tentatively, D is TRBD1 (5 bases). The CDR3 length is 17 residues. The CDR3 is CVSKTLILGRGGTEAFF. The CDR3 DNA reads as TGTGTCAGCAAAACGTTGATACTGGGGCGGGGTGGCACTGAAGCTTTCTTT.